The 20 T cell receptor beta chains below were found in one sample sequenced in a study of CD8 T cells in Susac syndrome. Random hexamers were used to reverse transcribe about 0.5 to 1 ug of RNA. Each CDR3 protein gets one entry after TCRdb re-called the immunoSEQ multiplex PCR reads with MiXCR. The table shows 70,000 to 100,000 distinct CDR3 sequences, with roughly 91% occurring only once. The specimen was CD8+ T cells from PBMCs. These receptors were obtained from a human donor in good health.

The chain carries TRBV20-1 and TRBJ1-1; TRBD1 agrees at 7 bases. From germline, CDR1 is DFQATT and CDR2 SNEGSKA (reference sequence). This CDR3 contains 13 residues. With V trimmed by 3 bases and J by 3 bases, 4 bases remained unmatched. The DNA of the CDR3 is TGCAGTGCTAGCGCAGGGGGGGACACTGAAGCTTTCTTT. Translation: CSASAGGDTEAFF.

This chain uses TRBV21-1 with TRBJ1-6; the table names TRBD1, a call not compared with the DNA. TRBV21-1 is classified as a pseudogene. This CDR3 is built from 19 residues. Written as DNA, the CDR3 is TGTGCCAGCACTCCTCCGGGACAGCAAACGCCCTCCTATAATTCACCCCTCCACTTT. Amino acids: CASTPPGQQTPSYNSPLHF.

The rearrangement links TRBV4-1 to TRBJ1-5; maybe TRBD1 (5 bases). The CDR3 runs 16 residues. Germline V gives CDR1 MGHRA, CDR2 YSYEKL. V was shortened by 2 bases and J by 0 bases, with 11 bases between the two germline ends. The CDR3: CASSQKGLSSNQPQHF. The CDR3, as DNA: TGCGCCAGCAGCCAAAAGGGACTCTCTAGCAATCAGCCCCAGCATTTT.

This clonotype appeared a single time. This chain links TRBV2 with TRBJ2-1; the D gene is possibly TRBD2 (7 bases). The V end lost 1 base, the J end lost 5 bases, and 15 bases lay between the germline ends. The germline CDR1 and CDR2 sequences are SNHLY and FYNNEI. The CDR3 is made up of 16 amino acids. CDR3 DNA: TGTGCCAGCAGTGAAGAGGGGGGGATTATTAACAATGAGCAGTTCTTC. This encodes CASSEEGGIINNEQFF. The entire variable domain, with the rest obtained from reference TRBV2 and TRBJ2-1, is as follows: EPEVTQTPSHQVTQMGQEVILRCVPISNHLYFYWYRQILGQKVEFLVSFYNNEISEKSEIFDDQFSVERPDGSNFTLKIRSTKLEDSAMYFCASSEEGGIINNEQFFGPGTRLTVL.

The J gene is TRBJ2-1, the V gene TRBV5-6; a weak D match, TRBD1 (5 bases). The CDR3 has 14 amino acids. V was pared by 0 bases and J by 6 bases, with 10 bases between. Per the germline V gene, CDR1 is SGHDT and CDR2 is YYEEEE. CDR3 in amino acids: CASSLGQGGNEQFF. CDR3 nucleotide sequence: TGTGCCAGCAGCTTGGGGCAGGGTGGCAATGAGCAGTTCTTC.

The rearrangement uses TRBV7-9 and TRBJ1-2, with TRBD1 as a possible D gene (5 bases). CDR3 length: 14 amino acids. Trimming took off 4 bases at V and 6 bases at J, with 15 bases between the two ends. Germline V gene sequence: CDR1 SEHNR, CDR2 FQNEAQ (reference sequence). The CDR3 loop reads CASSYRAQAHGYTF. The CDR3 nucleotides are TGTGCCAGCAGCTATCGGGCACAGGCGCATGGCTACACCTTC.

This clonotype was recorded a few times. This chain links TRBV27 with TRBJ2-1, with D perhaps TRBD2 (5 bases). Trimming cost V 3 bases and J 4 bases, with 7 bases left between them. This CDR3 is built from 13 residues. Germline loops: CDR1 MNHEY, CDR2 SMNVEV (reference sequence). CDR3 bases: TGTGCCAGCAGTTTGGCGGGTTACAATGAGCAGTTCTTC. This codes for CASSLAGYNEQFF.

The rearrangement uses TRBV3-1 and TRBJ2-7; D gene uncertain. Trimming left V 0 bases short and J 12 bases short, with 12 bases between. CDR1 and CDR2 (germline): LGHDT, YNNKEL (reference sequence). The CDR3 consists of 12 residues. The CDR3 region has the DNA TGTGCCAGCAGCCAAGATCGTGGCAGGTGGTACTTC. It specifies CASSQDRGRWYF.

This clonotype was seen just once. This chain joins TRBV19 and TRBJ2-5; D might be TRBD1 or TRBD2, each matching 5 bases. The ends were cut back, 8 bases at V and 1 base at J, with 8 bases in the middle. There are 12 residues in the CDR3. The germline V gene encodes CDR1 LNHDA and CDR2 SQIVND (reference sequence). The CDR3 region has the DNA TGTGCCAGTCGGGACCTCCAAGAGACCCAGTACTTC. This translates into CASRDLQETQYF.

This chain links TRBV29-1 with TRBJ2-7; 8 bases match TRBD1. With 7 bases clipped from V and 1 base from J, the junction kept 6 bases outside the gene matches. This CDR3 comprises 13 residues. Germline values: CDR1 SQVTM, CDR2 ANQGSEA. In DNA, the CDR3 is TGCAGCGCCTCGGACAGGGCGTCCTACGAGCAGTACTTC. It yields the protein CSASDRASYEQYF.

The chain employs TRBV5-6 and TRBJ1-2; the D is unclear. CDR3 length: 14 amino acids. The ends were cut back, 4 bases at V and 1 base at J, with 11 bases in the middle. Per the germline V gene, CDR1 is SGHDT and CDR2 is YYEEEE. CDR3 residues: CASSPWTDNYGYTF. As DNA, the CDR3 is TGTGCCAGCAGCCCCTGGACGGATAACTATGGCTACACCTTC.

The rearrangement uses TRBV13 and TRBJ1-3, with D possibly TRBD1 on 5 matching bases. V lost 4 bases, J lost 7 bases, and 8 bases lay in between. The CDR3 contains 12 residues. The V gene's germline CDR1 is PRHDT and CDR2 FYEKMQ (reference sequence). This CDR3 is CASSYGGNTIYF. Here the CDR3 DNA reads TGTGCCAGCAGCTATGGGGGGAACACCATATATTTT.

This clonotype was found once. This sequence joins TRBV4-1 and TRBJ1-2; unclear D gene. Germline V lookup: CDR1 MGHRA, CDR2 YSYEKL. The CDR3 spans 16 residues. V was clipped by 0 bases and J by 3 bases, with 14 bases between them. The DNA for the CDR3 is TGCGCCAGCAGCCAAGATGAGAAAGTCCTATACTATGGCTACACCTTC. Translating gives CASSQDEKVLYYGYTF.

The rearrangement links TRBV6-6 to TRBJ2-3; no clear D. CDR1 and CDR2 from the germline V gene are MNHNY and SVGAGI (reference sequence). The CDR3 spans 14 residues. The V gene lost 6 bases and the J gene lost 6 bases, with 16 bases spanning the gap. CDR3 amino acids: CASSYLILGDTQYF. The CDR3, as DNA: TGTGCCAGCAGCTACCTAATTCTCGGGGATACGCAGTATTTT.

The chain links TRBV6-1 to TRBJ1-1; 8 nucleotides align to TRBD1. The CDR3 extends over 14 amino acids. The germline V gene encodes CDR1 MNHNS and CDR2 SASEGT. Trimming took 10 bases from V and 4 from J; bases not matched to a gene: 11. CDR3 DNA sequence: TGTGCCACTTGCAGGGGGCAGATGGTCACTGAAGCTTTCTTT. As protein: CATCRGQMVTEAFF.

This rearrangement joins TRBV25-1 to TRBJ2-5, with unresolved D. Germline CDR1 reads MGHDK; CDR2 reads SYGVNS. Trimming stripped 3 bases from V and 0 bases from J, with 5 bases between. This CDR3 has 13 residues. The CDR3 nucleotides are TGTGCCAGCAGTGACCGGTACCAAGAGACCCAGTACTTC. It codes for CASSDRYQETQYF.

This chain links TRBV7-9 with TRBJ2-4; a weak D match, TRBD2 (6 bases). The CDR3 runs to 12 residues. The V and J ends lost 5 bases and 9 bases respectively, with 11 bases between them. CDR1 SEHNR and CDR2 FQNEAQ come from the germline V gene (reference sequence). For the CDR3, the DNA is TGTGCCAGCAGCCCGGCGCGGGGCATTCAGTACTTC. Its protein is CASSPARGIQYF.

The rearrangement joins TRBV2 to TRBJ1-4, with D hard to call. Trimming stripped 10 bases from V and 8 bases from J, with 17 bases between. The CDR3 sequence is 13 residues long. Germline loops: CDR1 SNHLY, CDR2 FYNNEI. CDR3 coding DNA: TGTGCCATTTCGTCCTTGGCTGGGGAAAAACTGTTTTTT. It codes for CAISSLAGEKLFF.

The genes are TRBV12-5 and TRBJ2-7, with TRBD1 matching 10 bases. The CDR3 totals 17 residues. The trim removed 2 bases at V and 5 bases at J, leaving 12 bases unmatched. Germline V gene sequence: CDR1 LGHNT, CDR2 FRNRAP. For the CDR3, the DNA is TGTGCTAGTGGTTTGAGGACAGGGGGGCCTGGCGCGCACGAGCAGTACTTC. It yields the protein CASGLRTGGPGAHEQYF.

CDR3 DNA: TGTGCCAGCAGTAGGCCAAAAGAGACCCAGTACTTC. It translates to CASSRPKETQYF. This sequence joins TRBV12-3 or TRBV12-4 and TRBJ2-5; D is uncertain. The CDR3 contains 12 residues. The V and J ends lost 5 bases and 3 bases respectively, with 7 bases between them.